A single sample gave rise to the 29 T cell receptor beta chains below, sequenced in a study of blood T cell repertoires in COVID-19. Sequencing used immunoSEQ multiplex PCR; TCRdb keeps in-frame clones, though not all of them. The sample has 310,000 or so clones, approximately 90% seen once; the top ten hold approximately 4%. Material: peripheral blood. Source of these receptors: a woman between 50 and 59 years old with active or convalescent COVID-19.

This clone was counted a few times. The chain carries TRBV6-4 and TRBJ1-1; D call uncertain. Germline assignment: CDR1 MRHNA and CDR2 SNTAGT. Deletions cut 7 bases from V and 3 bases from J, with 24 bases between. This CDR3 contains 17 residues. The CDR3 DNA sequence: TGTGCCAGCACCCTACGAGGGTTTTATCTGGAATACACTGAAGCTTTCTTT. Residues: CASTLRGFYLEYTEAFF.

The rearrangement uses TRBV19 and TRBJ2-5; tentative D call: TRBD2 (5 bases). Looked up from germline, CDR1 is LNHDA and CDR2 is SQIVND (reference sequence). V was shortened by 8 bases and J by 5 bases, with 15 bases between the two germline ends. The CDR3 covers 13 residues. DNA for the CDR3: TGTGCCAGTGACCGGGTTGGGGAGGAGACCCAGTACTTC. Its translation is CASDRVGEETQYF.

The chain uses TRBV18 and TRBJ1-1, with D possibly matching TRBD1 (6 bases). The CDR3 is 16 residues long. In germline, CDR1 is KGHSH, CDR2 LQKENI. Trimming pared 0 bases from V and 0 bases from J, leaving 11 bases between. CDR3 coding DNA: TGTGCCAGCTCACCACCTGGACAGCCTATGAACACTGAAGCTTTCTTT. Amino acid sequence: CASSPPGQPMNTEAFF.

V usage is TRBV6-2 or TRBV6-3 and J usage is TRBJ1-5, with D maybe TRBD1 (6 bases). V lost 2 bases and J 8 bases, leaving 13 bases between the germline ends. The CDR3 sequence is 14 residues long. The V gene's germline CDR1 is MNHEY and CDR2 SVGEGT. The CDR3 region has the DNA TGTGCCAGCAGTTACCAGGGGCCCTTAAAGCCCCAGCATTTT. It encodes CASSYQGPLKPQHF.

V usage is TRBV21-1 and J usage is TRBJ1-5. TRBV21-1 is designated a pseudogene. CDR3 size: 13 residues. The CDR3 DNA reads TGTGCCAGCAGCGCCGGGTGCAATCAGCCCCAGCATTTT. Translating it yields CASSAGCNQPQHF.

This chain connects TRBV30 to TRBJ1-1; maybe TRBD1 (6 bases). CDR3 length equals 11 residues. V lost 1 base, J lost 13 bases, and 13 bases lay in between. In germline, CDR1 is GTSNPN, CDR2 SVGIG (reference sequence). CDR3: CAWSDRVWLFF. In nucleotides, the CDR3 is TGTGCCTGGAGTGACAGGGTGTGGCTTTTCTTT.

This clone showed up just once. This sequence joins TRBV5-1 and TRBJ2-7, with TRBD2 identical over 7 bases. Per the germline V gene, CDR1 is SGHRS and CDR2 is YFSETQ. CDR3 size: 14 residues. After removal of 0 bases from V and 5 bases from J, the junction contained 5 bases not matched to a gene. The CDR3 bases are TGCGCCAGCAGCTTGGCAGTAGCGGGTGACGAGCAGTACTTC. Amino acid sequence: CASSLAVAGDEQYF. The full variable domain, with the rest looked up from reference TRBV5-1 and TRBJ2-7, is KAGVTQTPRYLIKTRGQQVTLSCSPISGHRSVSWYQQTPGQGLQFLFEYFSETQRNKGNFPGRFSGRQFSNSRSEMNVSTLELGDSALYLCASSLAVAGDEQYFGPGTRLTVT.

CDR3: CASIHPLGGTEAFF. The CDR3 nucleotides are TGTGCCAGCATCCACCCCCTCGGGGGGACTGAAGCTTTCTTT. The gene calls are TRBV6-5 and TRBJ1-1, with D possibly matching TRBD1 (5 bases). Germline loops: CDR1 MNHEY, CDR2 SVGAGI. V gave up 7 bases and J gave up 5 bases, with 17 bases separating them. This CDR3 region has 14 residues.

The chain joins TRBV6-6 to TRBJ2-7; possibly TRBD1 for D (7 bases). V was shortened by 6 bases and J by 4 bases, with 13 bases between the two germline ends. Germline loops: CDR1 MNHNY, CDR2 SVGAGI (reference sequence). There are 13 residues in the CDR3. The DNA for the CDR3 is TGTGCCAGCAGCCCGACAGGGACTTACGAGCAGTACTTC. Residues: CASSPTGTYEQYF.

The chain links TRBV5-6 to TRBJ2-1; D perhaps matches TRBD2 (6 bases). The ends were cut back, 1 base at V and 5 bases at J, with 7 bases in the middle. Germline V CDR1 and CDR2: SGHDT, YYEEEE. This CDR3 region has 13 residues. The CDR3 DNA sequence: TGTGCCAGCAGCTTGCGGGGGAACAATGAGCAGTTCTTC. This encodes CASSLRGNNEQFF.

This chain connects TRBV7-9 to TRBJ1-1; 11 nucleotides align to TRBD1. J was trimmed by 3 bases and V by 2 bases; bases with no gene match: 2. Looked up from germline, CDR1 is SEHNR and CDR2 is FQNEAQ (reference sequence). CDR3 length equals 15 residues. Here the CDR3 DNA reads TGTGCCAGCAGCTTAATGGGACAGGGGGACACTGAAGCTTTCTTT. It yields the protein CASSLMGQGDTEAFF.

This clone was recorded a few times. For the CDR3, the DNA is TGTGCCAGCAGCAAAACCCCACTAGCCTCAGGCGGGACCCAGTACTTC. Translating gives CASSKTPLASGGTQYF. The chain carries TRBV7-3 and TRBJ2-5; D might be TRBD2 (6 bases). Trimming shortened V by 5 bases and J by 7 bases, and 23 bases separated the two germline ends. Germline V gives CDR1 SGHTA, CDR2 FQGTGA. CDR3 length: 16 residues.

CDR3 DNA sequence: TGTGCCAGCAGTAGATGGCTAACAGGGGGGAACACTGAAGCTTTCTTT. This translates into CASSRWLTGGNTEAFF. V and J are TRBV6-2 or TRBV6-3 and TRBJ1-1, with 8 bases fitting TRBD1. The CDR3 runs to 16 residues. V shed 5 bases, J shed 1 base, and the junction held 9 bases outside the gene matches. Germline CDR1 MNHEY, CDR2 SVGEGT.

This clone was recorded only once. The chain combines TRBV30 with TRBJ2-6, with 7 bases identical to TRBD1. The V gene end was trimmed by 4 bases and the J gene end by 1 base; junction bases not matched to a gene: 16. The CDR3 contains 19 residues. Germline V gene sequence: CDR1 GTSNPN, CDR2 SVGIG (reference sequence). CDR3 nucleotide sequence: TGTGCCTGGACTATGTTAACGGGGACAGACCCGTCTGGGGCCAACGTCCTGACTTTC. This codes for CAWTMLTGTDPSGANVLTF.

The chain couples TRBV5-4 to TRBJ2-5, with TRBD2 as a possible D gene (5 bases). V lost 7 bases to trimming and J lost 3 bases, with 10 bases between them. In germline, CDR1 is SGHNT, CDR2 YYREEE (reference sequence). The CDR3 is 12 amino acids. The DNA for the CDR3 is TGTGCCAGCTCCCGGGAAAAAGAGACCCAGTACTTC. Translated: CASSREKETQYF.

The CDR3 bases are TGTGCCTGGGACAGGGGCCCACCTACCTACGAGCAGTACTTC. Translation gives CAWDRGPPTYEQYF. V usage is TRBV30 and J usage is TRBJ2-7, with 8 bases aligning to TRBD1. V dropped 5 bases and J dropped 2; count of bases not matched to a gene: 8. Germline CDR1 is GTSNPN and CDR2 is SVGIG (reference sequence). The CDR3 has 14 residues. The full variable domain, in which reference TRBV30 and TRBJ2-7 provide the parts outside the CDR3, is SQTIHQWPATLVQPVGSPLSLECTVEGTSNPNLYWYRQAAGRGLQLLFYSVGIGQISSEVPQNLSASRPQDRQFILSSKKLLLSDSGFYLCAWDRGPPTYEQYFGPGTRLTVT.

This clone has just one count. This rearrangement joins TRBV2 to TRBJ1-5, with D possibly TRBD1 on 6 matching bases. Between the trimmed V and J ends, which lost 3 bases and 9 bases, there was a span of 6 bases. Germline assignment: CDR1 SNHLY and CDR2 FYNNEI. This CDR3 is built from 11 residues. CDR3 sequence: CASSDRGPQHF. The CDR3 DNA follows: TGTGCCAGCAGTGACAGGGGGCCCCAGCATTTT.

The chain couples TRBV2 to TRBJ2-1; 9 bases align to TRBD2. The germline gives CDR1 SNHLY, CDR2 FYNNEI. J was trimmed by 10 bases and V by 7 bases; bases with no gene match: 5. The CDR3 runs 12 residues. The CDR3 reads CASMVLAGEQFF. CDR3 coding DNA: TGTGCCAGCATGGTTCTAGCGGGGGAGCAGTTCTTC. The entire variable domain, with the rest obtained from reference TRBV2 and TRBJ2-1, is as follows: EPEVTQTPSHQVTQMGQEVILRCVPISNHLYFYWYRQILGQKVEFLVSFYNNEISEKSEIFDDQFSVERPDGSNFTLKIRSTKLEDSAMYFCASMVLAGEQFFGPGTRLTVL.

This rearrangement joins TRBV7-8 to TRBJ2-1; weak D call: TRBD1 (6 bases). CDR3 length: 19 residues. Germline loops: CDR1 SGHVS, CDR2 FQNEAQ. Trimming took off 1 base at V and 0 bases at J, with 19 bases between the two ends. DNA for the CDR3: TGTGCCAGCAGCTTAGAGGCAGGGGCTAGCTTAAGCTCCTACAATGAGCAGTTCTTC. It encodes CASSLEAGASLSSYNEQFF.

The chain uses TRBV11-2 and TRBJ1-4; no definite D call. CDR1 is SGHAT, CDR2 FQNNGV, per germline. The V gene lost 0 bases and the J gene lost 0 bases, with 11 bases spanning the gap. The CDR3 loop spans 17 amino acids. The CDR3 bases are TGTGCCAGCAGCTTAGATCTAACCCAGGCAACTAATGAAAAACTGTTTTTT. It specifies CASSLDLTQATNEKLFF.

The chain recombines TRBV30 with TRBJ2-7; weak D call: TRBD1 (5 bases). Germline assignment: CDR1 GTSNPN and CDR2 SVGIG (reference sequence). The ends were cut back, 0 bases at V and 3 bases at J, with 9 bases in the middle. The length of the CDR3 is 13 residues. The CDR3 here is CAWSVGADYEQYF. Written as DNA, the CDR3 is TGTGCCTGGAGTGTAGGGGCGGACTACGAGCAGTACTTC.

This clone was detected a few times. The sample contains more than one DNA sequence encoding this CDR3. The chain is built from TRBV24-1 and TRBJ2-7, with 8 bases that match TRBD2. The CDR3 has 12 amino acids. The trim removed 6 bases at V and 4 bases at J, leaving 1 base unmatched. Germline V gene sequence: CDR1 KGHDR, CDR2 SFDVKD. This CDR3 reads CATSTSGYEQYF. The CDR3 DNA reads as TGTGCCACCAGTACTAGCGGATACGAGCAGTACTTC.

The V and J genes are TRBV5-4 and TRBJ2-1; 12 nucleotides agree with TRBD2. CDR3 length: 15 amino acids. CDR1 is SGHNT and CDR2 is YYREEE in the germline V gene (reference sequence). The ends lost 6 bases at V and 6 bases at J; junction bases unmatched: 7. In DNA form, the CDR3 reads TGTGCCAGCACCTCACTAGCGGGGGGTCCCAATGAGCAGTTCTTC. Amino acid sequence: CASTSLAGGPNEQFF.

This chain uses TRBV6-2 or TRBV6-3 with TRBJ1-5, with 8 bases that match TRBD1. The CDR3 contains 15 residues. Germline values: CDR1 MNHEY, CDR2 SVGEGT. The trim removed 6 bases at V and 1 base at J, leaving 5 bases unmatched. The DNA of the CDR3 is TGTGCCAGCAGCCCCAGGGGGCTGAGCAATCAGCCCCAGCATTTT. This sequence encodes CASSPRGLSNQPQHF.

The chain couples TRBV4-1 to TRBJ2-7, with 8 nucleotides matching TRBD2. V gave up 7 bases and J gave up 1 base; unmatched junction bases: 12. This CDR3 has 16 amino acids. CDR1 is MGHRA and CDR2 is YSYEKL in the germline V gene. The CDR3, as DNA: TGCGCCAGCAAGGCCGAGCCAGCGGGAGTATCCTACGAGCAGTACTTC. Its protein is CASKAEPAGVSYEQYF.

The CDR3: CASSKTLTTGQNQPQHF. The CDR3 DNA reads as TGTGCCAGCAGCAAAACTTTAACGACAGGCCAAAATCAGCCCCAGCATTTT. The V and J genes are TRBV6-2 or TRBV6-3 and TRBJ1-5; possible D gene TRBD1, 6 bases. The germline CDR1 and CDR2 sequences are MNHEY and SVGEGT. V was pared by 6 bases and J by 4 bases, with 22 bases between. The CDR3 consists of 17 residues.

The chain recombines TRBV19 with TRBJ1-2, with 12 bases that match TRBD1. The CDR3 consists of 17 residues. V lost 5 bases, J lost 6 bases, and 13 bases stayed unmatched. Germline-derived CDR1 and CDR2 are LNHDA and SQIVND (reference sequence). The CDR3 spells CASSLLGQGARVHGYTF. In nucleotides, the CDR3 is TGTGCCAGTAGTCTTCTGGGACAGGGGGCCAGGGTTCATGGCTACACCTTC.

This clone was detected many times. The chain combines TRBV15 with TRBJ1-2; TRBD1 matches at 9 bases. The CDR3 has 13 residues. Germline trimming cut 6 bases from V and 4 bases from J; bases unmatched to any gene: 3. The germline gives CDR1 LNHNV, CDR2 YYDKDF (reference sequence). CDR3 loop: CATRTGGSYGYTF. The CDR3 DNA follows: TGTGCCACCAGGACAGGGGGTAGCTATGGCTACACCTTC. Together with reference TRBV15 and TRBJ1-2, the CDR3 gives the full variable domain: DAMVIQNPRYQVTQFGKPVTLSCSQTLNHNVMYWYQQKSSQAPKLLFHYYDKDFNNEADTPDNFQSRRPNTSFCFLDIRSPGLGDTAMYLCATRTGGSYGYTFGSGTRLTVV.

The CDR3 loop reads CASSIGGQGNYGYTF. CDR3 sequence (DNA): TGTGCCAGTAGTATAGGAGGCCAGGGCAACTATGGCTACACCTTC. The gene calls are TRBV19 and TRBJ1-2; weak D call: TRBD1 (5 bases). CDR3 length: 15 amino acids. Germline lookup yields CDR1 LNHDA and CDR2 SQIVND (reference sequence). Trimming took off 1 base at V and 2 bases at J, with 11 bases between the two ends.